The present TCR beta chain was sequenced within a study of yellow fever vaccine responses in identical twins. The V gene's germline CDR1 is SQVTM and CDR2 ANQGSEA. V lost 5 bases to trimming and J lost 6 bases; unmatched junction nucleotides: 13. The CDR3 runs to 14 residues. The study's findings and limits: Reportedly, the T cell response mounted by twins to vaccine seemed partly convergent, partly personalized.

Details on this clonotype: Its antigen is currently unknown.

TCRdb re-analysed the RT-PCR reads in MiXCR, keeping a single row per CDR3 protein. The sample carries approximately 18,000 distinct CDR3 sequences, under 80% recorded once. Source: T cells from blood (PBMCs), unsorted or a sorted subset (not recorded which), taken before or after yellow fever vaccination (not recorded which). This TCR derives from a woman younger than 30 who received the yellow fever vaccine. The rearrangement uses TRBV29-1 and TRBJ2-7; TRBD1 matches at 7 bases. The CDR3 DNA reads TGCAGCGTTTTGGGGACAGCCACTATGGGCGAGCAGTACTTC. Amino acid sequence: CSVLGTATMGEQYF.